Each of the 22 T cell receptor beta chains below was sequenced from the same sample in a study of shared clonotypes between healthy human individuals. The naive CD8 population came from CD45RO-negative cells selected for CCR7, without terminally differentiated effector memory CD45RA+ cells. The method was immunoSEQ multiplex PCR; TCRdb's version includes in-frame clones alone and lacks a portion of them. This table holds some 2.1 million clones, about 95% found once. The sequencing input was naive CD8+ T cells sorted from blood. These receptors came from a young man in good health.

V gene TRBV6-5 combines with J gene TRBJ2-2; D could derive from TRBD1 or TRBD2 (5 bases each). The germline CDR1 and CDR2 sequences are MNHEY and SVGAGI. The CDR3 has 14 residues. V shed 5 bases and J shed 3 bases, with 10 bases lying between them. This chain's CDR3 is CASSTRGYTGELFF. The CDR3 region has the DNA TGTGCCAGCAGTACTAGGGGTTACACCGGGGAGCTGTTTTTT.

This clone occurred once. This chain links TRBV28 with TRBJ2-5; tentative D call: TRBD1 (6 bases). Germline CDR1 MDHEN, CDR2 SYDVKM. Trimming removed 5 bases from V and 4 bases from J, with 14 bases in between. This CDR3 region has 14 residues. The DNA of the CDR3 is TGTGCCAGCAGTGCACAGGGAACCCCAGAGACCCAGTACTTC. Translated: CASSAQGTPETQYF.

This chain connects TRBV4-1 to TRBJ2-5; 8 bases map to TRBD2. V lost 4 bases to trimming and J lost 0 bases; unmatched junction nucleotides: 7. The length of the CDR3 is 16 residues. CDR1 MGHRA and CDR2 YSYEKL come from the germline V gene. The CDR3 is CASSLRLAGYQETQYF. CDR3 DNA: TGCGCCAGCAGCCTTCGTTTAGCGGGGTACCAAGAGACCCAGTACTTC.

This clone was picked up a small number of times. V usage is TRBV9 and J usage is TRBJ1-6; D gene uncertain. The V gene's germline CDR1 is SGDLS and CDR2 YYNGEE. There are 13 residues in the CDR3. Between the trimmed V and J ends, which lost 3 bases and 7 bases, there was a span of 8 bases. The CDR3 sequence: CASSGHGNSPLHF. In DNA form, the CDR3 reads TGTGCCAGCAGCGGACACGGGAATTCACCCCTCCACTTT.

This chain uses TRBV15 with TRBJ2-5, with 8 bases fitting TRBD1. Germline trimming cut 4 bases from V and 5 bases from J; bases unmatched to any gene: 9. This CDR3 has 15 residues. CDR1 and CDR2 (germline): LNHNV, YYDKDF (reference sequence). CDR3 residues: CATSKHRGLGETQYF. The DNA for the CDR3 is TGTGCCACCAGCAAGCACAGGGGGTTGGGGGAGACCCAGTACTTC.

The chain uses TRBV10-3 and TRBJ2-1; D is perhaps TRBD2 (6 bases). Trimming left V 3 bases short and J 1 base short, with 25 bases between. The CDR3 is 20 amino acids. Germline CDR1 reads ENHRY; CDR2 reads SYGVKD. CDR3 loop: CAISDPGVADPKNSYNEQFF. DNA for the CDR3: TGTGCCATCAGTGACCCCGGGGTAGCGGACCCCAAAAATTCCTACAATGAGCAGTTCTTC.

The J gene is TRBJ2-5, the V gene TRBV27; no clear D gene. This CDR3 spans 13 amino acids. Trimming took off 3 bases at V and 3 bases at J, with 8 bases between the two ends. Germline V gene lookup returns CDR1 MNHEY and CDR2 SMNVEV (reference sequence). CDR3 region: CASSFFNEETQYF. CDR3 in DNA: TGTGCCAGCAGTTTCTTTAATGAAGAGACCCAGTACTTC.

The chain has TRBV28 and TRBJ2-1; 7 bases are a match to TRBD2. CDR1 MDHEN and CDR2 SYDVKM come from the germline V gene. This CDR3 is 16 amino acids long. V lost 6 bases and J lost 2; bases outside the gene matches: 10. The CDR3 coding sequence is TGTGCCAGCAGCTCGAGCCTAGCGGCACCCTACAATGAGCAGTTCTTC. Translating it yields CASSSSLAAPYNEQFF.

V usage is TRBV29-1 and J usage is TRBJ1-2; D call uncertain. The CDR3 covers 16 residues. Germline CDR1 reads SQVTM; CDR2 reads ANQGSEA. The CDR3 here is CRTRGPPSGRSYGYTF. The DNA of the CDR3 is TGCAGAACTCGTGGCCCACCTTCGGGTCGTAGCTATGGCTACACCTTC.

This sequence joins TRBV15 and TRBJ2-5; D remains unclear. The CDR3 sequence is 18 residues long. V was cut by 5 bases and J by 2 bases, with 24 bases left in between. Germline CDR1 reads LNHNV; CDR2 reads YYDKDF (reference sequence). The chain's CDR3 is CATSSRVLGPTIQETQYF. Written as DNA, the CDR3 is TGTGCCACCAGCTCCCGCGTCCTTGGGCCTACAATTCAAGAGACCCAGTACTTC.

The chain links TRBV5-1 to TRBJ2-7, with TRBD1 identical over 9 bases. V lost 4 bases and J lost 7; bases outside the gene matches: 9. The CDR3 totals 14 residues. Germline-derived CDR1 and CDR2 are SGHRS and YFSETQ. CDR3 protein: CASSRWTGVGEQYF. CDR3 nucleotides: TGCGCCAGCAGCAGGTGGACAGGGGTAGGGGAGCAGTACTTC.

The J gene is TRBJ2-3, the V gene TRBV10-3, with TRBD2 matching 7 bases. From germline, CDR1 is ENHRY and CDR2 SYGVKD. J lost 4 bases, V lost 3 bases, and 7 bases had no gene match. This CDR3 is 15 amino acids long. CDR3 sequence: CAISEGETSPDTQYF. The CDR3 nucleotides are TGTGCCATCAGTGAAGGGGAGACTAGCCCAGATACGCAGTATTTT.

The V and J genes are TRBV9 and TRBJ2-4; 9 nucleotides align to TRBD1. Looked up from germline, CDR1 is SGDLS and CDR2 is YYNGEE. The V and J ends lost 3 bases and 7 bases, in that order; junction bases with no gene match: 8. CDR3 length: 15 residues. DNA for the CDR3: TGTGCCAGCAGCGCACCAGGACAGGGGAGGAACATTCAGTACTTC. Residues: CASSAPGQGRNIQYF.

V usage is TRBV19 and J usage is TRBJ2-7, with 7 nucleotides matching TRBD2. The V gene end was trimmed by 1 base and the J gene end by 6 bases; junction bases not matched to a gene: 6. The CDR3 spans 14 residues. The germline CDR1 and CDR2 sequences are LNHDA and SQIVND (reference sequence). The DNA of the CDR3 is TGTGCCAGTAGTATAGGTCTAGCGGCGGGCGAGCAGTACTTC. Its translation: CASSIGLAAGEQYF. The complete variable domain, with remaining parts taken from reference TRBV19 and TRBJ2-7, reads DGGITQSPKYLFRKEGQNVTLSCEQNLNHDAMYWYRQDPGQGLRLIYYSQIVNDFQKGDIAEGYSVSREKKESFPLTVTSAQKNPTAFYLCASSIGLAAGEQYFGPGTRLTVT.

Concerning this clone itself: An end of the junction differs from the germline gene, which may be a read error. The chain recombines TRBV7-9 with TRBJ2-3; 8 nucleotides match TRBD2. Per the germline V gene, CDR1 is SEHNR and CDR2 is FQNEAQ (reference sequence). The CDR3 sequence is 16 residues long. CDR3 region: CASSLGLAGLSDTQYF. The DNA for the CDR3 is TGTGCCAGCAGTTTAGGGTTAGCGGGGTTGTCAGATACGCAGTATTTT.

V is TRBV7-2 and J is TRBJ2-7; D perhaps matches TRBD1 (5 bases). CDR1 SGHTA and CDR2 FQGNSA come from the germline V gene. V was trimmed by 1 base and J by 6 bases, leaving 25 bases between them. The CDR3 length is 18 residues. This CDR3 is CASSLEAWGQTKASEQYF. The CDR3 region has the DNA TGTGCCAGCAGCTTAGAGGCTTGGGGCCAGACGAAAGCCTCCGAGCAGTACTTC.

V is TRBV2 and J is TRBJ1-1; 7 nucleotides agree with TRBD1. CDR3 size: 15 residues. Trimming at V came to 7 bases and at J to 1 base, leaving 9 bases not matched to a gene. Germline assignment: CDR1 SNHLY and CDR2 FYNNEI. This CDR3 reads CASIPWGTENTEAFF. Written as DNA, the CDR3 is TGTGCCAGCATCCCCTGGGGGACAGAGAACACTGAAGCTTTCTTT.

The gene calls are TRBV13 and TRBJ2-7, with D unresolved. Per germline, CDR1 PRHDT and CDR2 FYEKMQ (reference sequence). The germline V and J ends were trimmed by 5 bases and 3 bases, with 8 bases remaining between them. This CDR3 comprises 12 residues. The CDR3 DNA follows: TGTGCCAGCAGCCAGACTCGCTACGAGCAGTACTTC. It specifies CASSQTRYEQYF.

As regards this clone: Other DNA sequences in this specimen translate into the identical CDR3. This chain joins TRBV10-2 and TRBJ2-7; D is unresolved. Germline V gene sequence: CDR1 WSHSY, CDR2 SAAADI. CDR3 length equals 12 residues. Trimming left V 3 bases short and J 3 bases short, with 6 bases between. The chain's CDR3 is CASSEGGYEQYF. CDR3 sequence (DNA): TGCGCCAGCAGTGAAGGTGGCTACGAGCAGTACTTC.

V is TRBV15 and J is TRBJ2-7; 7 bases line up with TRBD2. Trimming took 4 bases from V and 2 from J; bases not matched to a gene: 8. Germline CDR1 is LNHNV and CDR2 is YYDKDF (reference sequence). The CDR3 is 15 residues long. The chain's CDR3 is CATSTGGYGPYEQYF. The CDR3 nucleotides are TGTGCCACCAGCACCGGGGGGTACGGGCCCTACGAGCAGTACTTC.

This clone is a singleton in its sample. This chain connects TRBV11-3 to TRBJ2-7; D is ambiguous. Trimming left V 2 bases short and J 3 bases short, with 8 bases between. CDR3 length: 13 residues. CDR1 SGHNT and CDR2 YENEEA come from the germline V gene. This CDR3 reads CASSLNPYYEQYF. The CDR3 region has the DNA TGTGCCAGCAGCTTAAACCCCTACTACGAGCAGTACTTC.

The rearrangement uses TRBV27 and TRBJ2-3; TRBD2 matches at 9 bases. The CDR3 has 16 residues. Germline loops: CDR1 MNHEY, CDR2 SMNVEV (reference sequence). J gave up 6 bases and V 4 bases, and 11 bases lay outside the gene matches. CDR3 protein: CASSSRSGSGGDTQYF. The CDR3 coding sequence is TGTGCCAGCAGTTCTCGAAGCGGGAGCGGGGGGGATACGCAGTATTTT.